This T cell receptor beta chain was sequenced in a study of T cells in Graves' hyperthyroidism and ophthalmopathy. The CDR3 regions of TCR beta were amplified from RNA transcripts. The HTBI primer set drove a first-round RT-PCR of the TCR CDR3. TCRdb re-called the multiplex PCR reads through MiXCR, storing one row per CDR3 protein. In the table there are more than 650,000 distinct CDR3 sequences, around 15% of which are singletons. Whole-study findings and limits: Through a model of 13 V-J features, ophthalmopathy was separated from stable hyperthyroidism. Among thyroid clonotypes expanded above 0.001, most also appeared in blood.

Patients having uncontrolled infection, another autoimmune disease, pregnancy or lactation were not included. As concerns this clonotype: The antigen is unknown.

V was shortened by 0 bases and J by 4 bases, with 13 bases between the two germline ends. Per the germline V gene, CDR1 is SGDLS and CDR2 is YYNGEE. This CDR3 is built from 16 residues. V and J are TRBV9 and TRBJ2-2; D is unclear. Material: blood. The source of this sequence is a young woman with Graves' hyperthyroidism. As DNA, the CDR3 is TGTGCCAGCAGCGTAGCTGGAGAAATTGGCACCGGGGAGCTGTTTTTT. It yields the protein CASSVAGEIGTGELFF.